This is a list of T cell receptor beta chains from one sample in a study of blood T cell repertoires in COVID-19. The protocol was immunoSEQ multiplex PCR, while the TCRdb copy is restricted to in-frame clones and leaves out a portion. Among 50,000 to 55,000 clones listed, 65% to 90% were seen once. Sequences were obtained from peripheral blood. These receptors all come from a man aged 70 or older with acute or convalescent COVID-19. Both conserved end residues are part of each CDR3. The D gene is left open where the match is weak. Clone size appears in some rows only: once, few, many, or a class for an expanded clone.

TRBD2	-	TRBJ2-3	TRBV5-1	CASSLAPFGVSGVLEYF	TGCGCCAGCAGCTTGGCTCCTTTTGGCGTTAGCGGGGTCCTGGAGTATTTT
TRBD1	-	TRBJ2-1	TRBV5-6	CASSLSTGEQFF	TGTGCCAGCAGCTTGTCGACAGGGGAGCAGTTCTTC
-	-	TRBJ2-1	TRBV15	CATSRRGGGVNEQFF	TGTGCCACCAGCAGACGCGGAGGCGGAGTGAATGAGCAGTTCTTC
TRBD1	once	TRBJ2-2	TRBV28	CASSLGQAMNTGELFF	TGTGCCAGCAGTTTAGGACAGGCCATGAACACCGGGGAGCTGTTTTTT
-	-	TRBJ1-3	TRBV19	CASSIPGTYSGNTIYF	TGTGCCAGTAGTATTCCAGGGACTTACTCTGGAAACACCATATATTTT
-	-	TRBJ2-3	TRBV12-3/TRBV12-4	CASSRGSTDTQYF	TGTGCCAGCAGTCGCGGAAGCACAGATACGCAGTATTTT
TRBD2	-	TRBJ2-3	TRBV9	CASSGLAGDTQYF	TGTGCCAGCAGCGGACTAGCGGGAGATACGCAGTATTTT
TRBD1	-	TRBJ1-1	TRBV28	CASSLAGRGDTEAFF	TGTGCCAGCAGTTTAGCGGGCAGGGGGGACACTGAAGCTTTCTTT
-	-	TRBJ1-1	TRBV28	CASSLGGPLIDREAFF	TGTGCCAGCAGTTTAGGAGGTCCCCTAATAGACAGGGAAGCTTTCTTT
TRBD2	-	TRBJ2-1	TRBV27	CASSSGLAGSNEQFF	TGTGCCAGCAGTTCGGGACTAGCTGGTTCCAATGAGCAGTTCTTC
-	-	TRBJ2-5	TRBV7-6	CASSYNPGENRRIPGAQYF	TGTGCCAGCAGCTATAACCCAGGTGAGAACAGAAGAATACCAGGGGCCCAGTACTTC
TRBD2	-	TRBJ2-3	TRBV9	CASSASGGVRAGDTQYF	TGTGCCAGCAGCGCCTCGGGAGGGGTCAGAGCGGGAGATACGCAGTATTTT
-	-	TRBJ2-1	TRBV19	CASSIRGNEQFF	TGTGCCAGTAGTATAAGGGGGAATGAGCAGTTCTTC
-	-	TRBJ1-1	TRBV12-3/TRBV12-4	CASAENTEAFF	TGTGCCAGCGCAGAGAACACTGAAGCTTTCTTT
-	few	TRBJ2-3	TRBV5-1	CASSLQRGTDTQYF	TGCGCCAGCAGCTTGCAGCGGGGCACAGATACGCAGTATTTT
TRBD2	-	TRBJ2-2	TRBV4-3	CASSQAAPAAGEPGELFF	TGCGCCAGCAGCCAAGCGGCGCCGGCAGCGGGAGAACCCGGGGAGCTGTTTTTT
TRBD2	-	TRBJ2-3	TRBV29-1	CSVVGGGTDTQYF	TGCAGCGTTGTTGGGGGGGGGACAGATACGCAGTATTTT
-	-	TRBJ1-5	TRBV6-1	CASSDIGGGSNQPQHF	TGTGCCAGCAGTGACATAGGAGGAGGTAGCAATCAGCCCCAGCATTTT
TRBD2	-	TRBJ2-5	TRBV4-3	CASSQSGRGSEETQYF	TGCGCCAGCAGCCAGAGCGGGAGGGGTAGCGAAGAGACCCAGTACTTC
-	-	TRBJ1-2	TRBV27	CASSHRLNQANYGYTF	TGTGCCAGCAGCCATCGACTTAATCAAGCTAACTATGGCTACACCTTC
TRBD1	-	TRBJ2-1	TRBV9	CASSPRTGRYNEQFF	TGTGCCAGCAGCCCGCGGACAGGGAGATACAATGAGCAGTTCTTC
TRBD2	-	TRBJ2-3	TRBV7-9	CASSFDREAGDTQYF	TGTGCCAGCAGCTTTGATCGGGAGGCGGGGGATACGCAGTATTTT
-	-	TRBJ2-3	TRBV7-9	CASSLDGTYTDTQYF	TGTGCCAGCAGCTTAGACGGGACTTACACAGATACGCAGTATTTT
TRBD1	-	TRBJ1-4	TRBV18	CASSGTGPGGTNEKLFF	TGTGCCAGCTCCGGGACAGGGCCTGGGGGAACTAATGAAAAACTGTTTTTT
-	-	TRBJ1-5	TRBV30	CAWSQANQPQHF	TGTGCCTGGAGTCAGGCTAATCAGCCCCAGCATTTT
TRBD1	few	TRBJ1-1	TRBV2	CASALRGAVTEAFF	TGTGCCAGTGCCCTCAGGGGGGCTGTGACTGAAGCTTTCTTT
TRBD2	-	TRBJ2-3	TRBV18	CASSPDLLAGADTQYF	TGTGCCAGCTCACCAGATCTACTAGCGGGGGCAGATACGCAGTATTTT
-	-	TRBJ2-2	TRBV9	CASSVSAGANTGELFF	TGTGCCAGCAGCGTCTCGGCCGGGGCGAACACCGGGGAGCTGTTTTTT
-	few	TRBJ1-3	TRBV6-2/TRBV6-3	CASSYRGATGNTIYF	TGTGCCAGCAGTTATCGCGGAGCGACTGGAAACACCATATATTTT
-	-	TRBJ1-2	TRBV5-1	CASSPDMGHYGYTF	TGCGCCAGCAGCCCGGACATGGGCCATTATGGCTACACCTTC
-	-	TRBJ2-6	TRBV9	CASSVQAGANVLTF	TGTGCCAGCAGCGTGCAGGCTGGGGCCAACGTCCTGACTTTC
-	few	TRBJ2-1	TRBV21-1	CASSTRYNEQFF	TGTGCCAGCAGCACCCGGTACAATGAGCAGTTCTTC
-	-	TRBJ1-1	TRBV6-2/TRBV6-3	CASSPMLGARSTEAFF	TGTGCCAGCAGTCCGATGTTGGGGGCGCGGAGCACTGAAGCTTTCTTT
-	-	TRBJ2-2	TRBV5-6	CASSLPGIIDGELFF	TGTGCCAGCAGCTTGCCGGGTATAATTGACGGGGAGCTGTTTTTT
-	-	TRBJ1-2	TRBV15	CATSRGGGYGYTF	TGTGCCACCAGCAGAGGGGGCGGCTATGGCTACACCTTC
-	-	TRBJ1-1	TRBV5-4	CASSLQVVDTEAFF	TGTGCCAGCAGCCTACAGGTAGTAGACACTGAAGCTTTCTTT
-	-	TRBJ1-6	TRBV15	CATSPGLLDSPLHF	TGTGCCACCAGCCCAGGTTTGCTGGATTCACCCCTCCACTTT
TRBD2	-	TRBJ2-5	TRBV7-2	CASSFQRGGQETQYF	TGTGCCAGCAGCTTCCAGCGGGGGGGCCAAGAGACCCAGTACTTC
-	-	TRBJ2-7	TRBV30	CAWSPGLDEQYF	TGTGCCTGGAGCCCGGGACTTGACGAGCAGTACTTC
TRBD2	-	TRBJ2-7	TRBV30	CARSTSGRSEQYF	TGTGCCCGCTCGACTAGCGGGAGAAGCGAGCAGTACTTC
-	-	TRBJ2-1	TRBV9	CASSVVGAGAYNEQFF	TGTGCCAGCAGCGTAGTTGGAGCGGGCGCCTACAATGAGCAGTTCTTC
-	-	TRBJ1-5	TRBV27	CASSSLIRGSGQPQHF	TGTGCCAGCAGTTCCCTGATTAGGGGATCCGGTCAGCCCCAGCATTTT
-	-	TRBJ1-2	TRBV28	CASSFVRYSGYTF	TGTGCCAGCAGTTTCGTGAGGTATTCAGGCTACACCTTC
-	-	TRBJ1-2	TRBV19	CATLTGISGYTF	TGTGCCACCTTAACAGGGATCAGTGGCTACACCTTC
-	-	TRBJ2-2	TRBV9	CASSVDQGWAGELFF	TGTGCCAGCAGCGTAGACCAGGGGTGGGCCGGGGAGCTGTTTTTT
-	-	TRBJ1-2	TRBV14	CASSQDSHYGYTF	TGTGCCAGCAGCCAGGACAGTCACTATGGCTACACCTTC
-	once	TRBJ1-2	TRBV4-3	CASSPDLMGGGYTF	TGCGCCAGCAGCCCAGACCTAATGGGGGGTGGCTACACCTTC
-	-	TRBJ2-1	TRBV24-1	CATSDLSAGPYNEQFF	TGTGCCACCAGTGATTTGAGCGCGGGGCCCTACAATGAGCAGTTCTTC
TRBD1	-	TRBJ1-4	TRBV18	CASSPGQGGEKLFF	TGTGCCAGCTCACCAGGACAGGGAGGTGAAAAACTGTTTTTT
TRBD1	-	TRBJ1-6	TRBV19	CASGRDRNSPLHF	TGTGCCAGTGGCCGGGACAGAAATTCACCCCTCCACTTT
-	-	TRBJ1-3	TRBV2	CASSESISGNTIYF	TGTGCCAGCAGTGAGAGTATCTCTGGAAACACCATATATTTT
TRBD1	few	TRBJ1-6	TRBV5-5	CASSLKDRDSPLHF	TGTGCCAGCAGCTTGAAGGACAGGGATTCACCCCTCCACTTT
TRBD1	few	TRBJ1-4	TRBV10-3	CAISESVFGTGTEKLFF	TGTGCCATCAGTGAGTCGGTATTCGGGACAGGGACTGAAAAACTGTTTTTT
-	-	TRBJ2-3	TRBV4-3	CASSQGSGISTDTQYF	TGCGCCAGCAGCCAAGGTTCGGGGATAAGCACAGATACGCAGTATTTT